This TCR beta chain came from a study of preoperative IRX-2 immunotherapy in early breast cancer. Produced via immunoSEQ multiplex PCR; TCRdb's table is partial and in-frame only. This sample carries tens of thousands of clones, around four fifths of them seen once, and the ten largest clones take 1% to 1.5%. The treatment was: preoperative locoregional IRX-2 cytokine immunotherapy. Samples came from a phase Ib trial of preoperative locoregional IRX-2 cytokine immunotherapy. The germline gives CDR1 KGHSH, CDR2 LQKENI. Trimming stripped 8 bases from V and 0 bases from J, with 7 bases between. The CDR3 runs 12 residues.

The chain links TRBV18 to TRBJ1-1; unclear D gene. Sequenced material: lymph node tissue, taken after IRX-2 immunotherapy. The receptor's source is a human donor with breast cancer. In nucleotides, the CDR3 is TGTGCCAGCCAGACCATGAACACTGAAGCTTTCTTT. Encoded protein: CASQTMNTEAFF.